The text below deals with one T cell receptor beta chain. As yet, its antigen is unknown. The data were obtained in a study of T cell responses to AZD1222 COVID-19 vaccine. Study observations and caveats: Baseline seropositivity occurred in only a handful of AZD1222 recipients.

Trimming stripped 7 bases from V and 6 bases from J, with 9 bases between. CDR3 size: 12 residues. Germline loops: CDR1 MNHEY, CDR2 SVGAGI. Assay: immunoSEQ multiplex PCR; the TCRdb copy retains only in-frame clones and omits some. The data hold tens of thousands of clones, with approximately 86% observed a single time. The sequence was obtained from an adult in good health. The chain couples TRBV6-5 to TRBJ2-2, with D possibly TRBD2 on 5 matching bases. Specimen: peripheral blood, collected on day 0 of MenACWY control vaccination. CDR3 nucleotides: TGTGCCAGCACCGGGAATCCCGGGGAGCTGTTTTTT. This codes for CASTGNPGELFF.